The 6 T cell receptor beta chains presented below share a single source sample, sequenced in a study of cytomegalovirus exposure and HLA in healthy donors (TCRdb year 2017). The protocol used for the library was the immunoSEQ multiplex PCR assay. A mixture of 60 forward primers for TCR Vbeta segments and 13 reverse primers for TCR Jbeta segments was used in the multiplex PCR. TCRdb limited this immuneACCESS table to in-frame rearrangements with V and J called. A share of clones is missing; checked studies link under half to unresolved V genes, and the rest is unexplained. The table for this sample lists tens of thousands of clones; around three quarters of them were counted only once. Around 6.3% of the sample is held by the ten biggest clonotypes. The sequenced material came from PBMCs. Receptor source: a man between 50 and 59 years old in good health and CMV-seronegative.

This clone has more than one count but fewer than ten. This chain joins TRBV2 and TRBJ1-1, with 7 bases matching TRBD1. The length of the CDR3 is 15 residues. Germline values: CDR1 SNHLY, CDR2 FYNNEI. Trimming removed 3 bases from V and 6 bases from J; junction bases left unmatched: 10. The CDR3 loop is CASSERGQVSSEAFF. The CDR3 DNA sequence: TGTGCCAGCAGTGAGCGCGGACAGGTTAGTTCTGAAGCTTTCTTT.

This clone came up once. This rearrangement joins TRBV10-3 to TRBJ2-7, with TRBD2 matching 15 bases. The germline V gene encodes CDR1 ENHRY and CDR2 SYGVKD. This CDR3 comprises 15 residues. The junction had 6 bases not matched to a gene; V was cut back by 6 bases and J by 6 bases. CDR3 sequence (DNA): TGTGCCATCAGCCCGGGACTAGCGGGGGGCGGCGAGCAGTACTTC. Amino acid sequence: CAISPGLAGGGEQYF.

The chain is built from TRBV27 and TRBJ2-1; 11 bases map to TRBD2. The CDR3 length is 14 residues. Looked up from germline, CDR1 is MNHEY and CDR2 is SMNVEV (reference sequence). J gave up 9 bases and V 3 bases, and 4 bases lay outside the gene matches. This CDR3 reads CASSLIAGGGEQFF. The CDR3 coding sequence is TGTGCCAGCAGTTTGATAGCGGGAGGGGGTGAGCAGTTCTTC.

The chain employs TRBV7-6 and TRBJ1-3; maybe TRBD1 (6 bases). Per the germline V gene, CDR1 is SGHVS and CDR2 is FNYEAQ. V gave up 3 bases and J gave up 0 bases, with 12 bases separating them. CDR3 length: 16 amino acids. This CDR3 reads CASSFAPGDSGNTIYF. The CDR3 DNA is TGTGCCAGCAGCTTTGCTCCAGGGGACTCTGGAAACACCATATATTTT.

This chain uses TRBV29-1 with TRBJ1-1; tentative D call: TRBD1 (6 bases). Trimming stripped 5 bases from V and 3 bases from J, with 19 bases between. Germline V lookup: CDR1 SQVTM, CDR2 ANQGSEA. There are 15 residues in the CDR3. The CDR3 region is CSVRGAGGIDTEAFF. The CDR3 DNA sequence: TGCAGCGTTCGTGGGGCGGGGGGCATAGACACTGAAGCTTTCTTT.

The V gene is TRBV30, the J gene TRBJ2-1; 9 bases align to TRBD2. Germline V gene sequence: CDR1 GTSNPN, CDR2 SVGIG (reference sequence). The CDR3 spans 16 residues. With V trimmed by 1 base and J by 5 bases, 9 bases remained unmatched. CDR3 amino acids: CAWSAHLAGGHNEQFF. CDR3 nucleotide sequence: TGTGCCTGGAGTGCTCATTTGGCGGGGGGGCACAATGAGCAGTTCTTC.